This T cell receptor (beta chain) was sequenced in a study of blood T cells in healthy people across ages. The second PCR ran roughly 6 to 11 cycles with a sample-barcoded 5' primer and J-beta primers. TCRdb called the 5' RACE reads again in MiXCR, with one record for every CDR3 protein. Altogether 1.5 million to 2 million distinct CDR3 sequences are present, roughly 27% being singletons, with the ten largest covering 7.7%. The CDR3 sequence is 14 residues long. With 0 bases removed from V and 0 bases from J, the gap between germline ends came to 8 bases. Germline V gene data show CDR1 as GTSNPN and CDR2 as SVGIG (reference sequence).

The chain combines TRBV30 with TRBJ2-5; D is unresolved. The clonotype comes from a woman in her thirties in good health. The sample comprised blood. In DNA form, the CDR3 reads TGTGCCTGGAGTGTCGCCTTAGACCAAGAGACCCAGTACTTC. Translating gives CAWSVALDQETQYF.